This T cell receptor beta chain comes out of a study of T cell responses to AZD1222 COVID-19 vaccine listed by TCRdb under 2021. Regarding the complete study: AZD1222 recipients whose second dose came at about 4 weeks and those whose second dose came at about 12 weeks were combined into one group, since spike-specific TCR depth and breadth did not differ between the two schedules. TCR sequencing was performed for approximately 240 trial participants, of whom about 210 were given two doses of AZD1222 and around 25 were given two doses of MenACWY control vaccine. Trial participants were enrolled by age into 18-55, 56-69 and 70-plus year subgroups, with approximately 160, 26 and 62 TCR-sequenced participants respectively.

Notes on this clone: What this receptor recognizes is not known. Base quality data are lacking; no much larger clone is found one base away.

The CDR3 regions of human TCRbeta chains were analyzed by immunosequencing. For the original study's pipeline: TCRs in the repertoires were compared against a reference library of SARS-CoV-2-specific TCRs that had been generated with the MIRA antigen-specificity platform. Breadth was defined as the fraction of unique TCRs that were SARS-CoV-2-associated. Depth was defined as the fraction of total T cells that were SARS-CoV-2-associated. Each spike-specific TCR was assigned to its reactive spike region and to a CD4 or CD8 class using the MIRA data. Log10-transformed breadth and depth values were compared by one-way ANOVA with Sidak's multiple comparisons tests. TCRdb stores this immuneACCESS table with in-frame sequences only. Part of the clones is absent; in the studies checked, under half of the shortfall reflects unresolved V genes, and no reason is known for the rest. The V and J calls and clone size were taken over from that table, and D and trimming were inferred from the DNA. The sample has roughly 140,000 clones on record, roughly 90% of them singletons. The ten most abundant clones make up over 1.5% of the sample.

This specimen's time point label, per the study, means: baseline before first vaccination. Samples from vaccinated people were obtained from the UK trials COV001 and COV002, which included a single-blind randomized controlled phase 2/3 trial of AZD1222 (ChAdOx1 nCoV-19) in healthy adults. Trial participant PBMC samples were collected at day 0 and day 28 after the second dose for TCRbeta chain sequencing. The CDR3 runs 17 residues from the cysteine to the phenylalanine. Left in the record is the CDR3 DNA by itself, 51 bases read in frame from the first base. Relative to germline, V is missing 6 bases and J is missing 7 bases, with 17 bases of the junction outside any gene match. According to the germline V gene, CDR1 reads MDHEN and CDR2 reads SYDVKM. General conclusions and limits of the study: The 56-69-year group was small, and its depth increase did not reach significance, likely because of low power. Participants were mostly white British and included more females than males, and it was suggested by the authors that clonal diversity may have been underestimated. Because no samples from the day 14 peak response were available, repertoires could be characterized only after the peak T cell response. The vaccine-associated CD4 TCRs covered the entire spike protein, and the dominant responses fell in regions 160-218 and 743-854. After two AZD1222 doses, spike-specific TCR breadth and depth were significantly higher than at day 0 and than in MenACWY recipients. Nearly half of unique spike-specific TCRs reportedly recognized epitopes outside regions mutated in the B.1.351 and B.1.1.7 variants. Conclusions about previously exposed vaccinees are limited, since just six or seven AZD1222 recipients were seropositive for SARS-CoV-2 at baseline.

The clonotype originates from an adult in good health. The specimen was peripheral blood, collected on day 0 of AZD1222 vaccination. This receptor chain uses TRBV28 and TRBJ2-5; 10 bases in between match TRBD1. The CDR3 protein: CASRNWGTGVFVGTQYF. The nucleotides are TGTGCCAGCAGGAACTGGGGGACAGGGGTTTTTGTAGGGACCCAGTACTTC.